This TCR beta chain comes out of a study of cytomegalovirus exposure and HLA in healthy donors. Study-level findings and limits: In a later analysis, several top co-occurrence clusters appeared linked to parvovirus B19, influenza, CMV and Epstein-Barr virus.

This PCR relied on a set of 60 Vbeta primers and 13 Jbeta primers. Assay: immunoSEQ multiplex PCR; the TCRdb copy retains only in-frame clones and omits some. Among approximately 56,000 clones listed, 55% to 80% were seen once. Germline CDR1 is LGHNA and CDR2 is YNFKEQ. V lost 1 base, J lost 5 bases, and 17 bases lay in between. The CDR3 contains 16 residues. With regard to this clone: Its antigen is unknown.

The source of this sequence is a woman aged 50 to 65 in good health and CMV-seropositive. Sample: PBMCs. The chain employs TRBV4-2 and TRBJ1-1; TRBD1 is a possible D gene (5 bases). This CDR3 reads CASSQVTQGKGTEAFF. The CDR3 region has the DNA TGTGCCAGCAGCCAAGTAACGCAGGGTAAGGGGACTGAAGCTTTCTTT.